This entry features one TCR beta chain sequence. The data originate from a study of blood T cell repertoires in COVID-19. The assay was immunoSEQ multiplex PCR, and TCRdb's table has in-frame clones only and misses some. The sample yields roughly 360,000 clones, approximately 80% seen once. Trimming shortened V by 5 bases and J by 6 bases, and 14 bases separated the two germline ends. The germline gives CDR1 SNHLY, CDR2 FYNNEI. There are 13 residues in the CDR3. What was sequenced was peripheral blood. This chain connects TRBV2 to TRBJ2-7, with D perhaps TRBD1 (6 bases). This clonotype was sampled from a human donor with acute or convalescent COVID-19. The donor label of this sample is uncertain. Here the CDR3 DNA reads TGTGCCAGCAGTAGGGACATCGTACGCGAGCAGTACTTC. Residues: CASSRDIVREQYF.